This T cell receptor (beta chain) was identified in a study of Ad26.COV2.S vaccination and SARS-CoV-2 variants. Study-wide results and limits: Recipients of either vaccine or placebo displayed similar breadth of non-spike TCRs.

Turning to this clone: What it binds is unknown.

Data came from immunoSEQ multiplex PCR; TCRdb stores just in-frame clones and leaves some out. The data show some 350,000 clones, roughly 84% seen once. V was cut by 0 bases and J by 1 base, with 10 bases left in between. Germline V gene lookup returns CDR1 LGHDT and CDR2 YNNKEL (reference sequence). This CDR3 comprises 15 residues. Treatment noted: roughly 20 received Ad26.COV2.S at low or high dose, single or two shots; 5 received placebo; per-sample allocation not given. The investigators took samples on day 63 after the first vaccine or placebo injection. The sequencing here drew on peripheral blood, taken in a trial of Ad26.COV2.S vaccine versus placebo. The chain combines TRBV3-1 (or the pseudogene TRBV3-2) with TRBJ2-7; possibly TRBD1 for D (5 bases). The TCR was taken from a person aged 18 to 59 who received the Ad26.COV2.S COVID-19 vaccine or a placebo. Here the CDR3 reads CASSQDPRESYEQYF. The CDR3 nucleotides are TGTGCCAGCAGCCAAGATCCCAGGGAATCCTACGAGCAGTACTTC.